This note documents a single T cell receptor beta chain sequence. V lost 1 base to trimming and J lost 3 bases; unmatched junction nucleotides: 7. The length of the CDR3 is 16 residues. CDR1 is LGHNT, CDR2 FRNRAP, per germline. Original processing methods: Amplified reference gene primers provided the basis for estimating nucleated cell counts. This table comes from immunoSEQ multiplex PCR, and its TCRdb copy is limited to in-frame clones, with some not included. That table supplies the V and J calls and clone size; D and trimming were determined from the DNA. The sample contains some 100,000 clones, roughly 80% of which appear only once. This entry is derived from a study of blood T cell repertoires in COVID-19. Study-wide background: There were acute and convalescent COVID-19 samples, and they came from the United States, Italy and Spain. T cells, B-cell-depleted T cells, or PBMCs supplied cDNA or gDNA.

The clonotype comes from a man aged 70-80 years with active or convalescent COVID-19. The chain combines TRBV12-5 with TRBJ2-7; 9 bases are a match to TRBD2. Sequencing was done on a sample of peripheral blood. CDR3 coding DNA: TGTGCTAGTGGTTTGGCGGCCGCTAGCGGGAACTACGAGCAGTACTTC. Translating gives CASGLAAASGNYEQYF.